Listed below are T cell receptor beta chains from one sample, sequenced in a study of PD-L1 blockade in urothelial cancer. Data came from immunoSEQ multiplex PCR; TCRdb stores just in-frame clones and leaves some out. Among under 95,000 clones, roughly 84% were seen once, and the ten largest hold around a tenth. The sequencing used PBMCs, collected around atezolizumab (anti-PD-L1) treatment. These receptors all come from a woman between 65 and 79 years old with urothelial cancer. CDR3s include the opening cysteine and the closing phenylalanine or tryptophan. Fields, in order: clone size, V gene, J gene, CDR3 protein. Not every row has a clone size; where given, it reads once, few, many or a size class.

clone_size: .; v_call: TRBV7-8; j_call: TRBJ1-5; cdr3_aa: CASSLGQGLYNQPQHF
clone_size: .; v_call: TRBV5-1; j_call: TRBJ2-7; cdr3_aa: CASSPMDGRDEQYF
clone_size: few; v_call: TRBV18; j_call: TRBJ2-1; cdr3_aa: CASSPQPIPPGLAGDLYNEQFF
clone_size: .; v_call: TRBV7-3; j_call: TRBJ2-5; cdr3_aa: CASSLTAAGETQYF
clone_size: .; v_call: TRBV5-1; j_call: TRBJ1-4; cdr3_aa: CASSFDPLSTETNEKLFF
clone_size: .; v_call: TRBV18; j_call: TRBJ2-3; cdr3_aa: CASSPPSGGGTDTQYF
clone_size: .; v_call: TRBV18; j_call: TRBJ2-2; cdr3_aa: CASSPILGQGRTGELFF
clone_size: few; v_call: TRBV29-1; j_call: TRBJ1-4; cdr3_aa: CSVGSGEKLFF
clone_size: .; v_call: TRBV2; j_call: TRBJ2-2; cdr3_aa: CASSDFRTSRYTGELFF
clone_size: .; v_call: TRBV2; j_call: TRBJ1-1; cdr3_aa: CASSSLGQVVYTEAFF
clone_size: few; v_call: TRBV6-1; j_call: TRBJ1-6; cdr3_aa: CASSERQGRAPLHF
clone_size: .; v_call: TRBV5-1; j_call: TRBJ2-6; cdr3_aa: CASSFLLDRSSGANVLTF
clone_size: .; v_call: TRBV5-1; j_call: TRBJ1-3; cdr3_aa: CASSTLGQGSGNTIYF
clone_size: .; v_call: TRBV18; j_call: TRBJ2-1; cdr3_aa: CASSTAFLGQPSSYNEQFF
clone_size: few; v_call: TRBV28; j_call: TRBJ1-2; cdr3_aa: CASSFPSRVYTF
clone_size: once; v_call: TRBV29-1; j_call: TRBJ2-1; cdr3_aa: CSVEFYGTNYNEQFF
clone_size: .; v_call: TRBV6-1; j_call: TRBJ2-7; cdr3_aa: CASSVGVLAGGPYEQYF
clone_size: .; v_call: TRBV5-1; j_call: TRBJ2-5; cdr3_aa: CASSLRGDQETQYF
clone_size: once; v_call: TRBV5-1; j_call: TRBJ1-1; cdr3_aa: CASSLGQGKNTEAFF
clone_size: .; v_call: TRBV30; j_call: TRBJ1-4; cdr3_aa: CACTSDSEQEKLFF
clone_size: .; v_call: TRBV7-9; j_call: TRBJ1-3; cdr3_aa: CASSLGTAHSGNTIYF
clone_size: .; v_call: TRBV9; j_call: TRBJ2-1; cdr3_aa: CASSVAGWYEQFF
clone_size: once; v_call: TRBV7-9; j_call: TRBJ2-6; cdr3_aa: CANPQGDSGANVLTF
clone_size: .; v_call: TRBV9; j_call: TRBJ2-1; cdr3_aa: CASSSTSGGYNEQFF
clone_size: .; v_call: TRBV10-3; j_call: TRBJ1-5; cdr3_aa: CAITAGADQPQHF
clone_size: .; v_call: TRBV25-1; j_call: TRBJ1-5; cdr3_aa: CASSEYGSNQPQHF
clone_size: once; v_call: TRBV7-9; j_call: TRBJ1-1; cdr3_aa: CASSQQGTTEAFF
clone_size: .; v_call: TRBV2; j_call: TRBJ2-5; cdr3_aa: CASSDTGIQETQYF
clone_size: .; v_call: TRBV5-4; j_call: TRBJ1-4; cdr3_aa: CASSHDGRRGEKLFF
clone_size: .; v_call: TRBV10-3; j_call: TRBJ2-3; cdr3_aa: CAISDSRGGPTDTQYF
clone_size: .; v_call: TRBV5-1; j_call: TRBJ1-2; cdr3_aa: CASSRGTEWDGYTF
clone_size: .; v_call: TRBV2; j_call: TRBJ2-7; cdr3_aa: CASRETSGYTYEQYF
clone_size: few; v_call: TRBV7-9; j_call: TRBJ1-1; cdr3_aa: CASSIKREVTEAFF
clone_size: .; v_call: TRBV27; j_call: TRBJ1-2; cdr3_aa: CASSYKSGDSSGYGYTF
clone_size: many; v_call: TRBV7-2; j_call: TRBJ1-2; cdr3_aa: CASSLETRNYGYTF
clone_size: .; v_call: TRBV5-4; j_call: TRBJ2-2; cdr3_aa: CASSLAGHMNTGELFF